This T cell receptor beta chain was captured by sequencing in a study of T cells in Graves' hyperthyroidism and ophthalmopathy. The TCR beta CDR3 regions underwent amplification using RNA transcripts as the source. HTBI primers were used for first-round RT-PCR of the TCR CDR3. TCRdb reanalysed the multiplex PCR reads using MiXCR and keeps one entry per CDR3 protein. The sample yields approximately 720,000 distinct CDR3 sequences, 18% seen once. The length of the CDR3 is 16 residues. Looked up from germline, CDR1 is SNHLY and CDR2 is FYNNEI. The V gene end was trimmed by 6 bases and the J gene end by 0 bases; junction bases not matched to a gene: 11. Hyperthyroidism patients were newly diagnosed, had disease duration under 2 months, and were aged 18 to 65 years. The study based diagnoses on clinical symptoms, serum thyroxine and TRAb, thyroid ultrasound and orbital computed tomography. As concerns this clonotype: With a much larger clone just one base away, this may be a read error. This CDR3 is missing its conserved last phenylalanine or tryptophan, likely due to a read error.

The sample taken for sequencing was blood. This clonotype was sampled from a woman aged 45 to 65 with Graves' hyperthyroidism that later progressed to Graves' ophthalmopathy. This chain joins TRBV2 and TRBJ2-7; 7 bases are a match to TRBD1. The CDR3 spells CASRVLPGQSSYEQYS. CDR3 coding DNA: TGTGCCAGCAGGGTGTTACCGGGACAGAGCTCCTACGAGCAGTACTCC.